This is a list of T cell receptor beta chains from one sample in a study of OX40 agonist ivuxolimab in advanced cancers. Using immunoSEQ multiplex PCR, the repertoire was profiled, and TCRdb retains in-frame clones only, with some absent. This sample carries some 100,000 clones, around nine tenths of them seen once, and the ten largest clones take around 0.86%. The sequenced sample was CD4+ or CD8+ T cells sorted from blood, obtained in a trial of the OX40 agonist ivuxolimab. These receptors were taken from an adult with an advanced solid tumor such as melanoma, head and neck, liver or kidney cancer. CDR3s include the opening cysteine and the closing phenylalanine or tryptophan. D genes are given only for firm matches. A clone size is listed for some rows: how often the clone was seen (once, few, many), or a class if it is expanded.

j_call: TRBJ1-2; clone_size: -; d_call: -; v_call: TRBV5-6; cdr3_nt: TGTGCCAGCAGCCATGGACGCTTTGATGGCTACACCTTC; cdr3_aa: CASSHGRFDGYTF
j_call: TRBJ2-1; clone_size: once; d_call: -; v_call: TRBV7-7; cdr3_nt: TGTGCTAGCAGCTCAGGAGGTGAGCAGTTCTTC; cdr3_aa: CASSSGGEQFF
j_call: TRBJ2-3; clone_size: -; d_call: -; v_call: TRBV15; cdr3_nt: TGTGCCACCAGCAGAGACCCGACCACAGATACGCAGTATTTT; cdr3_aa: CATSRDPTTDTQYF
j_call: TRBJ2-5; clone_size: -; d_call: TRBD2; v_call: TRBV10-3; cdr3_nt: TGTGCCATCAGTGAGCCCGCTAGCGGGGAGACCCAGTACTTC; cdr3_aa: CAISEPASGETQYF
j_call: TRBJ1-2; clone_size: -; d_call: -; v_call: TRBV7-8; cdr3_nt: TGTGCCAGCAGCTTAGATCGTGGGGGCAGGCCCTATGGCTACACCTTC; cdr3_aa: CASSLDRGGRPYGYTF
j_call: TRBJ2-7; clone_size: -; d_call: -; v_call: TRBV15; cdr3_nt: TGTGCCACCAGCAGAGATCGGGGTTACGAGCAGTACTTC; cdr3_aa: CATSRDRGYEQYF
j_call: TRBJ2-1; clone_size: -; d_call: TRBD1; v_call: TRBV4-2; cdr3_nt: TGTGCCAGCAGCCAAGATCTTGGCGGGACAGGGTCCTACAATGAGCAGTTCTTC; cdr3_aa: CASSQDLGGTGSYNEQFF
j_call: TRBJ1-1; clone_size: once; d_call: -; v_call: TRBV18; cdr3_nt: TGTGCCAGCTCACCGGGCAGGGCGAACACTGAAGCTTTCTTT; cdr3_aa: CASSPGRANTEAFF
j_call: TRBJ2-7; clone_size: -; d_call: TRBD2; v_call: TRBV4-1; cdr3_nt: TGCGCCAGCAGCCTCCGGCTAGCGGGAGGCAACTCCTACGAGCAGTACTTC; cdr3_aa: CASSLRLAGGNSYEQYF
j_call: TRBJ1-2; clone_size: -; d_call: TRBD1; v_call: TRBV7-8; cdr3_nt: TGTGCCAGCAGCCCCCCTCAATACAGGGGTAGGGGCTATGGCTACACCTTC; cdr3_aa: CASSPPQYRGRGYGYTF
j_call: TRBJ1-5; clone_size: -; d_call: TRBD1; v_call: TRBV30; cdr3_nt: TGTGCCTGGAGTGGGACAGGGGGCAATCAGCCCCAGCATTTT; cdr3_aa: CAWSGTGGNQPQHF
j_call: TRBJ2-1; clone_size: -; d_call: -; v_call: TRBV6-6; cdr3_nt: TGTGCCAGCAGTTACGCCAGAGACATACAGTTCTTC; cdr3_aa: CASSYARDIQFF
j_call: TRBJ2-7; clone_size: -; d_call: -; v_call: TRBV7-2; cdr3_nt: TGTGCCAGCAGCTCTTTTGGGGCGGGGGCTGTGAGGGAGCAGTACTTC; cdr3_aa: CASSSFGAGAVREQYF
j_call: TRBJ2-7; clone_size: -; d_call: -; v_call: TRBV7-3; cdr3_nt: TGTGCCAGCAGCCGGGGGGCGGGGAGCTCCTACGAGCAGTACTTC; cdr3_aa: CASSRGAGSSYEQYF
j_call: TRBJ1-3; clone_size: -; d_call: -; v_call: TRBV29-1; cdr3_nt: TGCAGCGGGGGGGCAGGAGGAAACACCATATATTTT; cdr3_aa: CSGGAGGNTIYF
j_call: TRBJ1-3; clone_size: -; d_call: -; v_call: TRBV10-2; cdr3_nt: TGCGCCAGCAGTGAGATCCTAGCGGGGGACCCCACTGGAAACACCATATATTTT; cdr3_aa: CASSEILAGDPTGNTIYF
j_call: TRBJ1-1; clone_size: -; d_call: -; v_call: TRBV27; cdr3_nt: TGTGCTTGCAAGGCGCAGGTGAACACTGAAGCTTTCTTT; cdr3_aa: CACKAQVNTEAFF